This T cell receptor (beta chain) was profiled in a study of T cell responses to AZD1222 COVID-19 vaccine. The study's findings and limits: A reported finding is that nearly half of spike-specific TCRs target unmutated variant regions. Sampling that yielded the repertoires occurred only after the peak T cell response. Increased Spike-specific TCR breadth and depth were observed after two AZD1222 doses. The donor cohort was predominantly white British with a female majority, and clonal diversity may have been underestimated.

The assay was immunoSEQ multiplex PCR, and TCRdb's table has in-frame clones only and misses some. The sample holds around 160,000 clones, about 93% seen once. This CDR3 comprises 17 residues. Trimming pared 0 bases from V and 0 bases from J, leaving 13 bases between. Germline CDR1 reads MNHEY; CDR2 reads SMNVEV (reference sequence). To note about this clone: The antigen remains unidentified.

The rearrangement uses TRBV27 and TRBJ2-3; D could derive from TRBD1 or TRBD2 (5 bases each). Sequenced here: peripheral blood, sampled on day 0 of AZD1222 vaccination. This clonotype was sampled from an adult in good health. The CDR3 sequence is CASSLSVGDLSTDTQYF. The CDR3, as DNA: TGTGCCAGCAGTTTATCCGTCGGGGACCTTAGCACAGATACGCAGTATTTT.